These T cell receptor beta chains were read from a single sample in a study of blood T cell repertoires in COVID-19. Measured with immunoSEQ multiplex PCR; TCRdb has only the in-frame clones, and not every one. The data hold around 180,000 clones, with about 88% observed a single time. The specimen sequenced was peripheral blood. All receptors derive from a man between 60 and 70 years old with acute or convalescent COVID-19. Each CDR3 is given with its conserved first and last residue. The D gene is left open where the match is weak. Where a row states a size, it is once, few, many or the class of an expanded clone; other rows omit it.

J gene,D gene,V gene,clone size,CDR3 protein,CDR3 DNA
TRBJ2-7,.,TRBV18,many,CASSPPIRDEQYF,TGTGCCAGCTCACCACCGATCCGGGACGAGCAGTACTTC
TRBJ1-2,TRBD1,TRBV10-3,.,CAISEVGQGGDYGYTF,TGTGCCATCAGTGAGGTGGGACAGGGGGGCGACTATGGCTACACCTTC
TRBJ1-3,.,TRBV30,.,CAWSVPGHRNTIYF,TGTGCCTGGAGTGTACCAGGGCATCGAAACACCATATATTTT
TRBJ1-2,.,TRBV12-3/TRBV12-4,.,CASSSRQPHGYTF,TGTGCCAGCAGCTCCCGACAGCCCCATGGCTACACCTTC
TRBJ1-1,.,TRBV12-3/TRBV12-4,.,CASSSAAGTEAFF,TGTGCCAGCAGTTCGGCCGCGGGCACTGAAGCTTTCTTT
TRBJ2-1,.,TRBV7-3,.,CASSPGSYNEQFF,TGTGCCAGCAGCCCCGGGAGCTACAATGAGCAGTTCTTC
TRBJ1-3,TRBD1,TRBV7-9,.,CASSFPGTGGGNTIYF,TGTGCCAGCAGCTTCCCCGGGACAGGGGGGGGAAACACCATATATTTT
TRBJ2-1,.,TRBV9,.,CASSPQVVRGYNEQFF,TGTGCCAGCAGCCCACAGGTCGTTAGAGGCTACAATGAGCAGTTCTTC
TRBJ1-5,.,TRBV25-1,.,CATGESNQPQHF,TGTGCTACCGGGGAAAGCAATCAGCCCCAGCATTTT
TRBJ1-2,.,TRBV5-5,.,CASSLAVTESAYGYTF,TGTGCCAGCAGCTTGGCCGTGACAGAAAGCGCCTATGGCTACACCTTC
TRBJ2-3,.,TRBV5-6,.,CASRQGTDTQYF,TGTGCCAGCAGACAGGGTACAGATACGCAGTATTTT
TRBJ1-4,.,TRBV29-1,once,CSVEDQGGGEKLFF,TGCAGCGTTGAAGATCAAGGAGGAGGTGAAAAACTGTTTTTT
TRBJ2-2,TRBD1,TRBV24-1,few,CATSDLQGAGDTGELFF,TGTGCCACCAGTGATTTACAGGGGGCAGGGGACACCGGGGAGCTGTTTTTT
TRBJ1-6,TRBD1,TRBV9,.,CASSVGQGPSSYNSPLHF,TGTGCCAGCAGCGTGGGACAGGGCCCCAGCTCCTATAATTCACCCCTCCACTTT
TRBJ2-3,.,TRBV19,.,CASSIFQNTDTQYF,TGTGCCAGTAGTATTTTTCAGAACACAGATACGCAGTATTTT
TRBJ2-2,TRBD2,TRBV5-1,once,CASSYGTTNTGELFF,TGCGCCAGCAGCTACGGGACTACTAACACCGGGGAGCTGTTTTTT
TRBJ1-2,.,TRBV14,many,CASSQAGGYRAYGYTF,TGTGCCAGCAGCCAAGCTGGGGGGTATCGGGCCTATGGCTACACCTTC
TRBJ2-7,TRBD2,TRBV7-6,few,CASSLGLAGGGKEQYF,TGTGCCAGCAGCTTGGGACTAGCGGGAGGGGGGAAAGAGCAGTACTTC
TRBJ1-1,.,TRBV6-5,.,CATRKSPGTQAEAFF,TGTGCCACGCGAAAATCCCCGGGGACACAAGCTGAAGCTTTCTTT
TRBJ1-5,.,TRBV30,once,CAWSPPQDFDGSQPQHF,TGTGCCTGGAGCCCTCCCCAGGACTTTGACGGCAGTCAGCCCCAGCATTTT
TRBJ2-7,TRBD1,TRBV6-2/TRBV6-3,.,CASSHRGYEQYF,TGTGCCAGCAGTCACAGGGGCTACGAGCAGTACTTC
TRBJ1-1,TRBD1,TRBV20-1,.,CSASPPTGGNTEAFF,TGCAGTGCTAGTCCCCCTACAGGGGGCAACACTGAAGCTTTCTTT
TRBJ1-2,.,TRBV6-6,.,CASLVQGSSYGYTF,TGTGCCAGCCTAGTCCAGGGTAGTAGCTATGGCTACACCTTC
TRBJ1-1,.,TRBV15,.,CASAWGQDTEAFF,TGTGCCAGCGCCTGGGGGCAAGACACTGAAGCTTTCTTT
TRBJ1-4,TRBD1,TRBV5-1,.,CASSLDRGGEKLFF,TGCGCCAGCAGTCTGGACAGGGGTGGTGAAAAACTGTTTTTT
TRBJ1-2,.,TRBV19,once,CASRTQEPNYGYTF,TGTGCCAGTAGAACCCAGGAACCCAACTATGGCTACACCTTC
TRBJ2-3,TRBD2,TRBV28,.,CASKEGSGSGDTDTQYF,TGTGCCAGCAAAGAGGGTAGCGGGAGTGGGGACACAGATACGCAGTATTTT
TRBJ2-3,.,TRBV19,.,CASSIEGANTDTQYF,TGTGCCAGTAGTATAGAGGGCGCGAACACAGATACGCAGTATTTT
TRBJ2-7,.,TRBV5-6,.,CASSSGTGKGEQYF,TGTGCCAGCAGCTCCGGGACTGGAAAAGGGGAGCAGTACTTC
TRBJ2-7,.,TRBV12-1,.,CASSSSGAISEQYF,TGTGCCAGCAGCTCTAGCGGGGCCATTAGCGAGCAGTACTTC
TRBJ2-3,.,TRBV24-1,.,CATSDFGGADTQYF,TGTGCCACCAGTGATTTTGGAGGGGCAGATACGCAGTATTTT
TRBJ1-6,.,TRBV27,.,CASSPSRSSPLHF,TGTGCCAGCAGTCCCTCACGGAGCTCACCCCTCCACTTT